Listed below are T cell receptor beta chains from one sample, sequenced in a study of shared clonotypes between healthy human individuals. The repertoire was sequenced with immunoSEQ multiplex PCR; TCRdb's copy has only in-frame clones and lacks some. The sample contains over a million clones, 95% to 99% of which appear only once. Input material: naive CD4+ T cells sorted from blood. The receptors originated from a man under 40 in good health. The CDR3 runs from the conserved cysteine through the conserved F or W. The D gene is left open where the match is weak. A row's size may be missing; if present it is once, few, many or a size class.

>TRBJ1-5|.|TRBV28|13|once
CASAWFKGQPQHF
TGTGCCAGCGCATGGTTTAAGGGTCAGCCCCAGCATTTT
>TRBJ1-4|.|TRBV18|14|.
CASSRGVTNEKLFF
TGTGCCAGCTCACGGGGAGTCACTAATGAAAAACTGTTTTTT
>TRBJ2-3|TRBD2|TRBV2|16|.
CASTRETSGSTDTQYF
TGTGCCAGCACCCGAGAGACTAGCGGGTCAACAGATACGCAGTATTTT
>TRBJ1-1|.|TRBV7-8|13|.
CASSFEKNTEAFF
TGTGCCAGCAGCTTCGAAAAAAACACTGAAGCTTTCTTT
>TRBJ2-5|.|TRBV18|16|.
CASSPGLVLGQETQYF
TGTGCCAGCTCACCAGGATTAGTCCTGGGGCAAGAGACCCAGTACTTC
>TRBJ1-2|.|TRBV5-8|13|once
CASRSGANYGYTF
TGTGCCAGCAGGTCCGGGGCAAACTATGGCTACACCTTC
>TRBJ2-3|TRBD2|TRBV10-2|17|.
CASSETGTSGRKDTQYF
TGCGCCAGCAGTGAGACGGGGACTAGCGGGAGGAAAGATACGCAGTATTTT
>TRBJ2-7|TRBD1|TRBV28|14|.
CASSLLRTGGEQYF
TGTGCCAGCAGTTTATTAAGGACAGGGGGCGAACAGTACTTC
>TRBJ2-7|.|TRBV6-6|15|.
CASSPLATASYEQYF
TGTGCCAGCAGTCCTCTAGCGACTGCCTCCTACGAGCAGTACTTC
>TRBJ2-3|.|TRBV18|15|.
CASSPPTAARDTQYF
TGTGCCAGCTCACCACCGACGGCAGCGAGGGATACGCAGTATTTT
>TRBJ2-3|TRBD1|TRBV29-1|14|.
CSGGQPHVGDTQYF
TGCAGCGGGGGACAGCCTCATGTCGGAGATACGCAGTATTTT
>TRBJ2-3|.|TRBV7-8|17|.
CASTSHPTGSQTDTQYF
TGTGCCAGCACATCCCACCCAACGGGATCCCAGACAGATACGCAGTATTTT
>TRBJ2-5|.|TRBV7-8|14|.
CASSLYGNQETQYF
TGTGCCAGCAGCCTATACGGGAACCAAGAGACCCAGTACTTC
>TRBJ2-3|.|TRBV5-1|12|.
CASSMLTDTQYF
TGCGCCAGCAGCATGCTCACAGATACGCAGTATTTT
>TRBJ1-2|.|TRBV28|12|.
CASRTGSYGYTF
TGTGCCAGCAGGACAGGATCTTATGGCTACACCTTC
>TRBJ2-2|.|TRBV5-1|14|once
CASSLVAGNGELFF
TGCGCCAGCAGCTTGGTGGCCGGGAATGGGGAGCTGTTTTTT
>TRBJ1-5|.|TRBV5-1|14|.
CASSLEGGRQPQHF
TGCGCCAGCAGCTTGGAGGGGGGTCGTCAGCCCCAGCATTTT
>TRBJ2-7|TRBD1|TRBV4-1|16|.
CASSHPRTGRAYEQYF
TGCGCCAGCAGCCATCCTCGGACAGGGCGGGCCTACGAGCAGTACTTC
>TRBJ1-4|TRBD1|TRBV10-2|15|.
CASLMRDRGYEKLFF
TGCGCCAGCCTAATGAGGGACAGGGGTTATGAAAAACTGTTTTTT
>TRBJ1-5|TRBD1|TRBV29-1|16|.
CSVAGTGTGGNQPQHF
TGCAGCGTTGCCGGGACAGGGACAGGCGGCAATCAGCCCCAGCATTTT
>TRBJ2-1|.|TRBV7-2|14|once
CASSPPVRTAEQFF
TGTGCCAGCAGCCCCCCGGTCAGGACTGCTGAGCAGTTCTTC
>TRBJ2-7|.|TRBV28|14|.
CASSLRGTVYEQYF
TGTGCCAGCAGTTTACGCGGGACAGTATACGAGCAGTACTTC
>TRBJ2-1|TRBD2|TRBV9|16|.
CASSVEPSGEYNEQFF
TGTGCCAGCAGCGTAGAACCTAGCGGAGAGTACAATGAGCAGTTCTTC
>TRBJ2-3|.|TRBV6-6|15|.
CASSHRRQYTDTQYF
TGTGCCAGCAGTCATAGGCGGCAGTACACAGATACGCAGTATTTT
>TRBJ1-4|TRBD1|TRBV29-1|13|once
CSALRRQGEKLFF
TGCAGCGCTCTCCGGAGACAGGGGGAAAAACTGTTTTTT
>TRBJ1-4|.|TRBV19|16|.
CASNSIGDITNEKLFF
TGTGCCAGTAATTCCATTGGGGACATCACTAATGAAAAACTGTTTTTT
>TRBJ2-1|.|TRBV11-2|15|.
CASSPLLLSYNEQFF
TGTGCCAGCAGCCCCCTCTTGCTGTCCTACAATGAGCAGTTCTTC
>TRBJ2-1|TRBD2|TRBV7-8|17|.
CASSLPRAGVLSNEQFF
TGTGCCAGCAGCTTACCTCGCGCGGGAGTCTTATCCAATGAGCAGTTCTTC
>TRBJ1-1|.|TRBV7-8|14|.
CASSGPTGNTEAFF
TGTGCCAGCAGCGGCCCTACAGGGAACACTGAAGCTTTCTTT
>TRBJ2-5|.|TRBV18|14|once
CASSPAPTTETQYF
TGTGCCAGCTCACCAGCCCCCACAACGGAGACCCAGTACTTC
>TRBJ1-1|TRBD1|TRBV11-2|15|.
CASSSHRGRGTEAFF
TGTGCCAGCAGCTCACACAGGGGGCGGGGTACTGAAGCTTTCTTT
>TRBJ2-2|.|TRBV27|14|.
CASNRAGNTGELFF
TGTGCCAGCAATAGGGCAGGGAACACCGGGGAGCTGTTTTTT
>TRBJ2-1|.|TRBV5-1|14|.
CASSLVGRGGEQFF
TGCGCCAGCAGCTTGGTGGGTAGGGGAGGTGAGCAGTTCTTC
>TRBJ2-7|.|TRBV4-3|15|.
CASSQIAVSSYEQYF
TGCGCCAGCAGCCAAATAGCGGTTAGCTCCTACGAGCAGTACTTC
>TRBJ2-1|.|TRBV11-2|18|.
CASSLGRVETQRAHVQFF
TGTGCCAGCAGCTTAGGGAGGGTTGAGACGCAACGGGCCCACGTGCAGTTCTTC
>TRBJ1-2|.|TRBV11-2|12|.
CASGDIFYGYTF
TGTGCCAGCGGTGACATTTTCTATGGCTACACCTTC
>TRBJ1-4|.|TRBV19|13|.
CATSAGFDEKLFF
TGTGCCACCTCCGCGGGGTTTGATGAAAAACTGTTTTTT
>TRBJ1-5|.|TRBV6-1|13|few
CASTGQVNQPQHF
TGTGCCAGCACCGGACAAGTAAATCAGCCCCAGCATTTT
>TRBJ1-2|TRBD1|TRBV9|13|.
CASSKTGTHGYTF
TGTGCCAGCAGCAAGACAGGGACCCACGGCTACACCTTC